The clone carrying this TCR beta chain was detected only a few times. Antigen specificity is unknown. CD8+ and CD4+ T cells from blood underwent TCR beta sequencing, which was carried out in a high-throughput format. The sample belongs to a study of CD8 T cells in Susac syndrome. Notes on the study in general: Only a relatively small number of individuals were included in the TCR sequencing and HLA analysis.

CDR3 length equals 14 residues. With 4 bases clipped from V and 3 bases from J, the junction kept 1 base outside the gene matches. CDR1 MNHEY and CDR2 SMNVEV come from the germline V gene (reference sequence). Reverse transcription of 0.5 to 1 ug RNA was performed with random hexamers. An immunoSEQ multiplex PCR amplified TCR beta CDR3 over 54 Vbeta and 13 Jbeta. Each CDR3 protein gets one entry after TCRdb re-called the immunoSEQ multiplex PCR reads with MiXCR. The data contain about 150,000 distinct CDR3 sequences, more than 85% of them singletons. Sequenced material: CD8+ T cells from PBMCs. The rearrangement uses TRBV27 and TRBJ2-7; 12 bases map to TRBD2. The TCR was taken from a human donor with Susac syndrome. The CDR3 DNA reads as TGTGCCAGCAGTTGGACTAGCGGGAACTACGAGCAGTACTTC. Translated: CASSWTSGNYEQYF.